This T cell receptor beta chain emerged from a study of T cell repertoires in cytomegalovirus infection (dated by TCRdb to about 2019). Background for the entire study: Recently identified HLA-C-restricted CMV epitopes, whose presentation resists viral immunomodulation, were targeted by peptide stimulations together with well-studied HLA-B-restricted epitopes. Donor HLA type was relevant to the analysis, as public TCR beta signatures indicated carriage of CMV infection together with the matching HLA type. Beyond this particular receptor, the publication reports: In the ex vivo response, HLA-C-restricted CMV-specific TCR beta clonotypes were dominant, and in two of eight donors the single most frequent clonotype came from this HLA-C-restricted group. In both this cohort and an independent cohort of over 350 donors, the cumulative frequency of public TCR beta family members distinguished carriers of CMV infection plus the relevant HLA type.

The sequencer was an Illumina HiSeq 1500. The public reads were quality trimmed at Q25 with fastp and then assembled into clones with MiXCR by TCRdb, keeping productive beta chains. Identical CDR3 proteins give one entry, which carries the most common genes and DNA. This sample lists approximately 990,000 distinct CDR3 sequences; roughly 30% were detected once. The ten largest clones represent 13% of the sample. The CDR3 has 15 amino acids, counting the end cysteine and phenylalanine. Only the CDR3 region is kept as DNA, spanning 45 bases read in frame from base 1. The germline V gene encodes CDR1 SGHTA and CDR2 FQGNSA. Read against the paper, the sample's treatment or condition label means: in vitro stimulation with specific CMV peptide epitopes to enrich CMV-specific T cells. Concerning this clonotype itself: It lacks a known antigen. The germline gene is not matched at one end of the junction; a read error may be the cause.

This TCR came from a human donor in good health (CMV status not recorded). Some clones in this sample may be carry-over from other donors' samples. Rearrangement joined TRBV7-2 to TRBJ1-1; TRBD1 fits 9 bases in the junction. The sequencing used cultured CD8+ T cells from PBMCs, collected from culture after CMV antigen stimulation. The CDR3 here reads CAGSTRQGVYTEAFF. The base sequence is TGTGCCGGCAGCACGCGACAGGGGGTTTACACTGAAGCTTTCTTT.